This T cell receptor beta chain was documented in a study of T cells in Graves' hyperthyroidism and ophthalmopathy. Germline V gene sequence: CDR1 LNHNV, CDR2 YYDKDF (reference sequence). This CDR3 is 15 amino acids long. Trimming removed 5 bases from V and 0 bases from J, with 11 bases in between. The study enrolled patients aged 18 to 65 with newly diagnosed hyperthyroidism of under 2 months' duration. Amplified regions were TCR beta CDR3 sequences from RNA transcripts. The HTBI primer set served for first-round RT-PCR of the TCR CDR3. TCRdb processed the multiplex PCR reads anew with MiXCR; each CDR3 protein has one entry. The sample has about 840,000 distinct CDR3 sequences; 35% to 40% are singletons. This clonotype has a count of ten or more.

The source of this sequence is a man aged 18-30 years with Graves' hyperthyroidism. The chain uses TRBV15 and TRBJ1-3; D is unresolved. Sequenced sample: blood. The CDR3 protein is CATSSEPGSGNTIYF. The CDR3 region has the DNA TGTGCCACCAGCTCGGAGCCGGGCTCTGGAAACACCATATATTTT.